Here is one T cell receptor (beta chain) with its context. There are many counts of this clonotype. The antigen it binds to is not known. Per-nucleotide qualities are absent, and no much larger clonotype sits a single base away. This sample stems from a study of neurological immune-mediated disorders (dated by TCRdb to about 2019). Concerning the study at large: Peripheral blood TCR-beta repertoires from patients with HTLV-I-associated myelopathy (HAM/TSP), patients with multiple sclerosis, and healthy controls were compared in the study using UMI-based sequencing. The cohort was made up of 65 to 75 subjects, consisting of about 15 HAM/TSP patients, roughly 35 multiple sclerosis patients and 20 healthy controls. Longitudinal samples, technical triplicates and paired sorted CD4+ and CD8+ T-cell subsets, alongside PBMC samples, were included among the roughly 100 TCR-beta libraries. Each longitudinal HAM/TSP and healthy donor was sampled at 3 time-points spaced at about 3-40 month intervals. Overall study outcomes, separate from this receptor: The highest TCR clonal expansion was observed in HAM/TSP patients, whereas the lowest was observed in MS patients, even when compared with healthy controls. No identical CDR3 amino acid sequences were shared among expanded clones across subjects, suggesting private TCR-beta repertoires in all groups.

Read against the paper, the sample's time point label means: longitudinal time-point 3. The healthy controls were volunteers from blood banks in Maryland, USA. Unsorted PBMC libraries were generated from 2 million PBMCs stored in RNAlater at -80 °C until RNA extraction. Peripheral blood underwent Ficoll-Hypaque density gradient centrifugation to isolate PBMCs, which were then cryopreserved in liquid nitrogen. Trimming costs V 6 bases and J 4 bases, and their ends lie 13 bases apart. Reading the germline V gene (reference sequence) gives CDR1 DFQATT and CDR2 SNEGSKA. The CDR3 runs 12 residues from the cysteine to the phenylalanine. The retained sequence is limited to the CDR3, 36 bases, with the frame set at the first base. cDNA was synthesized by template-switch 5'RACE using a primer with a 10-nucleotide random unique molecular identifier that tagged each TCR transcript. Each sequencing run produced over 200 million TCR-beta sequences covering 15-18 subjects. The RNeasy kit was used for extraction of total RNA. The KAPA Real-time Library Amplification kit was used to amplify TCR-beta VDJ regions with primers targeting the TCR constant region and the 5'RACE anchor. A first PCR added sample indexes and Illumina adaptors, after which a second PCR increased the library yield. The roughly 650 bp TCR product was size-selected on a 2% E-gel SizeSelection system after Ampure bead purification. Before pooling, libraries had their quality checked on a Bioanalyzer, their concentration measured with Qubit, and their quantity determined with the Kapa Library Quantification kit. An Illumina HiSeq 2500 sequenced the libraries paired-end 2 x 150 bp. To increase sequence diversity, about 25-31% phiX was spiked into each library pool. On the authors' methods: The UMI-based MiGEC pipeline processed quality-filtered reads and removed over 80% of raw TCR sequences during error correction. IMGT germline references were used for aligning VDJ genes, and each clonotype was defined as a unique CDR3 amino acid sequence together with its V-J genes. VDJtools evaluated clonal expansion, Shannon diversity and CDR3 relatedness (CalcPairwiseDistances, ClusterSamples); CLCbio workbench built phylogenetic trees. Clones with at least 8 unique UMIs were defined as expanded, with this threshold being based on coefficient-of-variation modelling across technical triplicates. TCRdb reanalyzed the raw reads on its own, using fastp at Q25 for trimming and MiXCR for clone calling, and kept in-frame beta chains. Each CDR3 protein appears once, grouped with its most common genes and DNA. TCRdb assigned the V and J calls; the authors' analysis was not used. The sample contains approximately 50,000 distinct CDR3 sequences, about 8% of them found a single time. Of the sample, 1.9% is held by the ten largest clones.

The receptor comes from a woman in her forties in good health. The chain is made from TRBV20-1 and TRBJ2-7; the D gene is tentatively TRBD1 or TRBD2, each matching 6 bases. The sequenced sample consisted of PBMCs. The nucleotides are TGCAGTGCCCGGGGGCAGGGGTACGAGCAGTACTTC. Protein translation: CSARGQGYEQYF.